These 24 T cell receptor beta chains share one sample of origin, sequenced in a study of Ad26.COV2.S vaccination and SARS-CoV-2 variants. Indicated treatment: 15 to 20 received Ad26.COV2.S at low or high dose, single or two shots; about 5 received placebo; per-sample allocation not given. Specimen acquisition occurred on day 63 following the initial vaccine or placebo injection. This table comes from immunoSEQ multiplex PCR, and its TCRdb copy is limited to in-frame clones, with some not included. Altogether around 240,000 clones are present, approximately 88% being singletons, with the ten largest covering around a tenth. The specimen was peripheral blood, collected in a trial of Ad26.COV2.S vaccine versus placebo. These receptors all stem from a person between 18 and 65 years old who received the Ad26.COV2.S COVID-19 vaccine or a placebo.

In DNA, the CDR3 is TGCAGCGTTGTGCAGGGGACCTACGAGCAGTACTTC. Residues: CSVVQGTYEQYF. The rearrangement joins TRBV29-1 to TRBJ2-7; the D gene is possibly TRBD1 (6 bases). This CDR3 region has 12 residues. The V end was cut by 4 bases, the J end by 2 bases, with 9 bases between. CDR1 is SQVTM and CDR2 is ANQGSEA in the germline V gene.

This clone was recorded only once. CDR3 residues: CASSRIEGRETQYF. CDR3 bases: TGCGCCAGCAGCCGGATTGAGGGGCGAGAGACCCAGTACTTC. The chain is built from TRBV5-1 and TRBJ2-5, with D perhaps TRBD1 or TRBD2 (5 bases each). V lost 4 bases to trimming and J lost 4 bases, with 14 bases between them. The CDR3 has 14 residues. Germline CDR1 and CDR2: SGHRS and YFSETQ. The full variable domain, with the rest looked up from reference TRBV5-1 and TRBJ2-5, is KAGVTQTPRYLIKTRGQQVTLSCSPISGHRSVSWYQQTPGQGLQFLFEYFSETQRNKGNFPGRFSGRQFSNSRSEMNVSTLELGDSALYLCASSRIEGRETQYFGPGTRLLVL.

The chain employs TRBV28 and TRBJ2-1; unclear D gene. CDR1 is MDHEN, CDR2 SYDVKM, per germline. Trimming removed 2 bases from V and 0 bases from J, with 8 bases in between. The CDR3 totals 15 residues. CDR3 coding DNA: TGTGCCAGCAGTTTAGACTTTGACTCCTACAATGAGCAGTTCTTC. It codes for CASSLDFDSYNEQFF.

The chain employs TRBV28 and TRBJ1-1, with no clear D. Per germline, CDR1 MDHEN and CDR2 SYDVKM. CDR3 size: 16 residues. Trimming stripped 2 bases from V and 7 bases from J, with 20 bases between. The CDR3, as DNA: TGTGCCAGCAGTTTAATAGCGAGGCTCCCGGCGGGTGAAGCTTTCTTT. It translates to CASSLIARLPAGEAFF. The whole variable domain, remainder taken from reference TRBV28 and TRBJ1-1, is DVKVTQSSRYLVKRTGEKVFLECVQDMDHENMFWYRQDPGLGLRLIYFSYDVKMKEKGDIPEGYSVSREKKERFSLILESASTNQTSMYLCASSLIARLPAGEAFFGQGTRLTVV.

V gene TRBV14 combines with J gene TRBJ2-7; D might be TRBD1 or TRBD2, each matching 5 bases. The V gene lost 4 bases and the J gene lost 4 bases, with 14 bases spanning the gap. Looked up from germline, CDR1 is SGHDN and CDR2 is FVKESK. The CDR3 covers 14 residues. This CDR3 is CASSLPGTAYEQYF. The CDR3 coding sequence is TGTGCCAGCAGCCTTCCCGGGACGGCGTACGAGCAGTACTTC.

The chain's CDR3 is CAAPDSRGEQYF. The DNA for the CDR3 is TGTGCCGCCCCGGACAGCCGGGGGGAGCAGTACTTC. This chain connects TRBV28 to TRBJ2-7; D may match TRBD1 or TRBD2 (6 bases each). The V end was cut by 11 bases, the J end by 7 bases, with 18 bases between. Germline CDR1 MDHEN, CDR2 SYDVKM. The CDR3 length is 12 residues.

The CDR3 region has the DNA TGTGCCAGCAGCTTAGGTCCACAACCCGGGACAGGGGAACGGACCCAGTACTTC. It codes for CASSLGPQPGTGERTQYF. The chain couples TRBV7-8 to TRBJ2-5, with 10 nucleotides matching TRBD1. Germline trimming cut 1 base from V and 7 bases from J; bases unmatched to any gene: 15. This CDR3 is built from 18 residues. The germline V gene encodes CDR1 SGHVS and CDR2 FQNEAQ.

The V gene is TRBV3-1 (or the pseudogene TRBV3-2), the J gene TRBJ2-2; D remains unclear. V was trimmed by 3 bases and J by 4 bases, leaving 6 bases between them. The CDR3 extends over 13 amino acids. The germline CDR1 and CDR2 sequences are LGHDT and YNNKEL (reference sequence). The CDR3 nucleotides read TGTGCCAGCAGCCAGACGAGCACCGGGGAGCTGTTTTTT. Protein: CASSQTSTGELFF.

The chain couples TRBV3-1 (or the pseudogene TRBV3-2) to TRBJ1-1; TRBD1 might be the D (5 bases). From germline, CDR1 is LGHDT and CDR2 YNNKEL (reference sequence). V dropped 3 bases and J dropped 2 bases, with 10 bases sitting between them. CDR3 size: 14 residues. In DNA, the CDR3 is TGTGCCAGCAGCCACAGGGCCCCCAACACTGAAGCTTTCTTT. Protein product: CASSHRAPNTEAFF.

This clone was picked up one time. V gene TRBV28 combines with J gene TRBJ1-2; possibly TRBD1 for D (5 bases). The ends were cut back, 4 bases at V and 0 bases at J, with 9 bases in the middle. CDR3 length equals 14 residues. CDR1 MDHEN and CDR2 SYDVKM come from the germline V gene. The CDR3 DNA is TGTGCCAGCAGTTACCCGACAGCTAACTATGGCTACACCTTC. It specifies CASSYPTANYGYTF.

The chain links TRBV5-6 to TRBJ2-2; no clear D. Germline V CDR1 and CDR2: SGHDT, YYEEEE. The CDR3 is 13 amino acids. The ends were cut back, 0 bases at V and 6 bases at J, with 6 bases in the middle. The CDR3 DNA reads TGTGCCAGCAGCTTGGACTTCGCCGGGGAGCTGTTTTTT. Its translation: CASSLDFAGELFF. Full variable domain (missing parts from reference TRBV5-6 and TRBJ2-2): DAGVTQSPTHLIKTRGQQVTLRCSPKSGHDTVSWYQQALGQGPQFIFQYYEEEERQRGNFPDRFSGHQFPNYSSELNVNALLLGDSALYLCASSLDFAGELFFGEGSRLTVL.

V and J are TRBV9 and TRBJ2-1; possibly TRBD1 for D (7 bases). Per germline, CDR1 SGDLS and CDR2 YYNGEE. The V end lost 2 bases, the J end lost 5 bases, and 20 bases lay between the germline ends. This CDR3 has 17 residues. CDR3: CASSVDTRLRGDNEQFF. In nucleotides, the CDR3 is TGTGCCAGCAGCGTGGACACTCGCCTCAGGGGGGACAATGAGCAGTTCTTC. The whole variable domain, filled in from reference TRBV9 and TRBJ2-1, reads DSGVTQTPKHLITATGQRVTLRCSPRSGDLSVYWYQQSLDQGLQFLIQYYNGEERAKGNILERFSAQQFPDLHSELNLSSLELGDSALYFCASSVDTRLRGDNEQFFGPGTRLTVL.

The chain combines TRBV30 with TRBJ1-5, with D perhaps TRBD1 (6 bases). The CDR3 consists of 13 residues. Trimming shortened V by 1 base and J by 10 bases, and 14 bases separated the two germline ends. In germline, CDR1 is GTSNPN, CDR2 SVGIG (reference sequence). CDR3 sequence: CAWSGIQGGPQHF. The CDR3 DNA reads TGTGCCTGGAGTGGTATACAGGGAGGTCCCCAGCATTTT.

J is TRBJ1-1 and V is TRBV28; D is unresolved. The CDR3 sequence is 15 residues long. The V end lost 4 bases, the J end lost 0 bases, and 12 bases lay between the germline ends. In germline, CDR1 is MDHEN, CDR2 SYDVKM. The DNA of the CDR3 is TGTGCCAGCAGTTCCAGGACGGGTCTGAACACTGAAGCTTTCTTT. Translated, it gives CASSSRTGLNTEAFF.

This rearrangement joins TRBV5-1 to TRBJ2-7; 7 nucleotides line up with TRBD1. This CDR3 has 15 amino acids. Germline V lookup: CDR1 SGHRS, CDR2 YFSETQ. The V and J ends lost 1 base and 2 bases, in that order; junction bases with no gene match: 6. CDR3 sequence: CASSLTGVLPYEQYF. The CDR3 region has the DNA TGCGCCAGCAGCTTGACAGGGGTTCTTCCCTACGAGCAGTACTTC.

The chain couples TRBV10-2 to TRBJ2-7, with D perhaps matching TRBD1 or TRBD2 (5 bases each). V was shortened by 1 base and J by 3 bases, with 13 bases between the two germline ends. CDR1 and CDR2 (germline): WSHSY, SAAADI. This CDR3 region has 15 residues. In DNA, the CDR3 is TGCGCCAGCAGTGAGTTGGACCGGGGCGGCTACGAGCAGTACTTC. Translated: CASSELDRGGYEQYF.

This sequence joins TRBV10-3 and TRBJ2-1; TRBD2 is a possible D gene (7 bases). V shed 2 bases and J shed 8 bases, with 16 bases lying between them. Germline lookup yields CDR1 ENHRY and CDR2 SYGVKD. The CDR3 is made up of 15 amino acids. This CDR3 is CAISEPTKGGDEQFF. DNA for the CDR3: TGTGCCATCAGTGAGCCGACAAAGGGGGGGGATGAGCAGTTCTTC.

The table lists this clone with a count of one. V usage is TRBV6-5 and J usage is TRBJ2-7; D remains unclear. Germline-derived CDR1 and CDR2 are MNHEY and SVGAGI. The CDR3 runs 11 residues. Trimming left V 7 bases short and J 3 bases short, with 7 bases between. In nucleotides, the CDR3 is TGTGCCAGCATAAGCTACTACGAGCAGTACTTC. Translation gives CASISYYEQYF.

This clone was seen a single time. A read error may produce the germline difference seen at one junction end. The chain uses TRBV7-2 and TRBJ2-3, with D perhaps assigned TRBD1 or TRBD2 (5 bases each). CDR1 and CDR2 (germline): SGHTA, FQGNSA. The CDR3 has 12 amino acids. CDR3 residues: CASSLEGTPCSF. The DNA for the CDR3 is TGTGCCAGCAGCTTAGAAGGGACGCCTTGCTCTTTT.

The chain is built from TRBV20-1 and TRBJ1-1; the match to TRBD1 covers 7 bases. The CDR3 is 11 amino acids. Germline lookup yields CDR1 DFQATT and CDR2 SNEGSKA (reference sequence). V lost 5 bases and J lost 8; bases outside the gene matches: 5. CDR3 nucleotides: TGCAGTGCTGATGGACAGGCCGAAGCTTTCTTT. This gives the protein CSADGQAEAFF.

The J gene is TRBJ1-5, the V gene TRBV30; a weak D match, TRBD1 (5 bases). The V gene's germline CDR1 is GTSNPN and CDR2 SVGIG (reference sequence). The CDR3 has 13 amino acids. Trimming took 3 bases from V and 6 from J, leaving 12 bases between them. Here the CDR3 DNA reads TGTGCCTGGAGCCCCGGTGGGGCTCAGCCCCAGCATTTT. Protein: CAWSPGGAQPQHF.

This clone was seen once. For the CDR3, the DNA is TGTGCCAGCAGCTTAGGGGGACAGGGGAGGGTATACGGCTACACCTTC. It specifies CASSLGGQGRVYGYTF. This chain joins TRBV7-2 and TRBJ1-2; 10 bases match TRBD1. The V gene's germline CDR1 is SGHTA and CDR2 FQGNSA. V dropped 1 base and J dropped 8; count of bases not matched to a gene: 10. The length of the CDR3 is 16 residues.

This chain connects TRBV5-4 to TRBJ2-7; TRBD2 agrees at 12 bases. The CDR3 runs to 16 residues. V was pared by 3 bases and J by 7 bases, with 11 bases of the junction left unmatched. Per germline, CDR1 SGHNT and CDR2 YYREEE (reference sequence). The chain's CDR3 is CASSSRLAGAEVEQYF. In DNA form, the CDR3 reads TGTGCCAGCAGCTCTAGACTAGCGGGGGCGGAAGTTGAGCAGTACTTC.

V usage is TRBV11-1 and J usage is TRBJ2-7; 9 bases map to TRBD1. Trimming at V came to 5 bases and at J to 3 bases, leaving 5 bases not matched to a gene. The CDR3 is 14 amino acids. The V gene's germline CDR1 is SGHAT and CDR2 FQDESV (reference sequence). The CDR3 sequence is CASSPGQGIYEQYF. The CDR3 DNA follows: TGTGCCAGCAGCCCGGGACAGGGTATCTACGAGCAGTACTTC.